These 28 T cell receptor beta chains were sequenced from one sample in a study of CD8 T cells in Susac syndrome. Random hexamers were used to reverse transcribe an amount of roughly 0.45 to 1 ug RNA. TCRdb re-analysed the immunoSEQ multiplex PCR reads in MiXCR, keeping a single row per CDR3 protein. Seen here are over 100,000 distinct CDR3 sequences, 90% to 96% observed once, and the top ten hold 0.075% to 0.1%. Sequencing used CD4+ T cells from PBMCs. These receptors were obtained from a human donor in good health.

This clonotype was found once. The rearrangement links TRBV29-1 to TRBJ2-7, with D tentatively TRBD2 (5 bases). V lost 4 bases to trimming and J lost 0 bases, with 13 bases between them. Germline V gene data show CDR1 as SQVTM and CDR2 as ANQGSEA. The CDR3 has 14 residues. CDR3 region: CSVAGGSSSYEQYF. The CDR3 DNA is TGCAGCGTTGCGGGCGGGTCTAGCTCCTACGAGCAGTACTTC.

This sequence joins TRBV20-1 and TRBJ2-7, with D perhaps TRBD1 (6 bases). The germline V and J ends were trimmed by 4 bases and 7 bases, with 14 bases remaining between them. Germline-derived CDR1 and CDR2 are DFQATT and SNEGSKA (reference sequence). The CDR3 length is 12 residues. In DNA form, the CDR3 reads TGCAGTGCTACTCTGGGGGCAAGGGAGCAGTACTTC. Protein sequence: CSATLGAREQYF.

CDR3 amino acids: CASSRAGGGGQETQYF. The CDR3 DNA reads as TGCGCCAGCAGCCGGGCGGGGGGCGGCGGGCAAGAGACCCAGTACTTC. V gene TRBV4-1 combines with J gene TRBJ2-5; 8 nucleotides align to TRBD2. The J segment lost 2 bases and the V segment lost 4 bases, leaving 9 bases of the junction unmatched. The germline CDR1 and CDR2 sequences are MGHRA and YSYEKL. The CDR3 length is 16 residues.

This sequence joins TRBV2 and TRBJ2-2, with no clear D. Trimming removed 4 bases at V and 4 bases at J, with 7 bases between. Germline V CDR1 and CDR2: SNHLY, FYNNEI. There are 13 residues in the CDR3. This chain's CDR3 is CASSGGVTGELFF. CDR3 nucleotide sequence: TGTGCCAGCAGTGGTGGGGTCACCGGGGAGCTGTTTTTT.

The V call is TRBV29-1, the J call TRBJ2-1, with 8 positions matching TRBD1. Germline V lookup: CDR1 SQVTM, CDR2 ANQGSEA. This CDR3 spans 13 amino acids. With 6 bases clipped from V and 3 bases from J, the junction kept 4 bases outside the gene matches. CDR3 sequence: CSVGTGNYNEQFF. As DNA, the CDR3 is TGCAGCGTCGGGACAGGAAACTACAATGAGCAGTTCTTC.

This rearrangement joins TRBV19 to TRBJ2-7; 8 bases are a match to TRBD1. CDR1 and CDR2 (germline): LNHDA, SQIVND (reference sequence). The CDR3 consists of 14 residues. With V trimmed by 4 bases and J by 6 bases, 8 bases remained unmatched. The CDR3 nucleotides read TGTGCCAGTAGTACCTCAGGGGGCACTGGCGAGCAGTACTTC. Translating gives CASSTSGGTGEQYF.

The chain recombines TRBV12-3 or TRBV12-4 with TRBJ1-6, with 10 bases fitting TRBD1. Trimming cost V 4 bases and J 8 bases; bases outside gene matches: 5. The CDR3 runs 15 residues. CDR3 in DNA: TGTGCCAGCAGTTCTAGACAGGGGGCAGATTCACCCCTCCACTTT. Protein product: CASSSRQGADSPLHF.

This rearrangement joins TRBV20-1 to TRBJ1-2; 7 nucleotides match TRBD1. The CDR3 loop spans 12 amino acids. In germline, CDR1 is DFQATT, CDR2 SNEGSKA (reference sequence). The trim removed 6 bases at V and 0 bases at J, leaving 1 base unmatched. The CDR3 is CSAGTANYGYTF. DNA for the CDR3: TGCAGTGCCGGGACAGCTAACTATGGCTACACCTTC.

This chain uses TRBV27 with TRBJ2-5; tentatively, D is TRBD2 (6 bases). Looked up from germline, CDR1 is MNHEY and CDR2 is SMNVEV (reference sequence). The CDR3 runs 14 residues. V was clipped by 3 bases and J by 2 bases, with 10 bases between them. The CDR3 protein is CASSLGLTQETQYF. The CDR3 bases are TGTGCCAGCAGTTTGGGACTTACTCAAGAGACCCAGTACTTC.

This chain links TRBV23-1 with TRBJ1-1, with D unresolved. TRBV23-1 is designated an ORF whose function remains uncertain. The V gene lost 4 bases and the J gene lost 11 bases, with 5 bases spanning the gap. This CDR3 region has 9 residues. CDR3 coding DNA: TGCGCCAGCAGTCTAGGGGCTTTCTTT. Its translation is CASSLGAFF.

The chain recombines TRBV6-5 with TRBJ2-7, with a tentative D call TRBD2 (6 bases). V was clipped by 4 bases and J by 2 bases, with 15 bases between them. The germline gives CDR1 MNHEY, CDR2 SVGAGI. The CDR3 has 15 amino acids. The CDR3: CASSSLWGGTYEQYF. The CDR3 DNA is TGTGCCAGCAGTTCGCTATGGGGCGGGACCTACGAGCAGTACTTC.

The chain combines TRBV11-1 with TRBJ1-4; unclear D gene. CDR3 length equals 15 residues. Trimming took 5 bases from V and 3 from J, leaving 13 bases between them. The germline CDR1 and CDR2 sequences are SGHAT and FQDESV (reference sequence). The CDR3 loop is CASSPRGSSNEKLFF. CDR3 bases: TGTGCCAGCAGCCCTAGAGGGTCATCTAATGAAAAACTGTTTTTT.

The chain carries TRBV20-1 and TRBJ2-7; D ambiguous. The germline V and J ends were trimmed by 3 bases and 6 bases, with 18 bases remaining between them. Germline assignment: CDR1 DFQATT and CDR2 SNEGSKA (reference sequence). This CDR3 has 14 amino acids. The CDR3 loop reads CSASIRALLSEQYF. The CDR3 DNA is TGCAGTGCTAGCATCCGGGCCCTACTTTCCGAGCAGTACTTC.

The genes are TRBV28 and TRBJ1-3; D unresolved. Germline lookup yields CDR1 MDHEN and CDR2 SYDVKM. The V end was cut by 9 bases, the J end by 0 bases, with 15 bases between. The CDR3 is 15 residues long. DNA for the CDR3: TGTGCCAGTCGAAGAGACACCCTCTCTGGAAACACCATATATTTT. Translating gives CASRRDTLSGNTIYF.

This clonotype was observed once. V is TRBV6-4 and J is TRBJ2-3; unclear D gene. This CDR3 is 13 amino acids long. Per the germline V gene, CDR1 is MRHNA and CDR2 is SNTAGT. Trimming removed 6 bases at V and 0 bases at J, with 7 bases between. CDR3 nucleotide sequence: TGTGCCAGCAGCAAAACTAGCACAGATACGCAGTATTTT. It encodes CASSKTSTDTQYF.

The rearrangement uses TRBV29-1 and TRBJ1-1; maybe TRBD1 (6 bases). Trimming pared 8 bases from V and 2 bases from J, leaving 12 bases between. CDR1 SQVTM and CDR2 ANQGSEA come from the germline V gene. The CDR3 contains 12 residues. CDR3 amino acids: CSTRTVNTEAFF. CDR3 DNA sequence: TGCAGCACCAGGACAGTCAACACTGAAGCTTTCTTT.

The count of this clonotype is one. The chain combines TRBV12-5 with TRBJ2-7, with D possibly being TRBD1 (5 bases). There are 14 residues in the CDR3. The V and J ends lost 6 bases and 5 bases respectively, with 17 bases between them. The germline V gene encodes CDR1 LGHNT and CDR2 FRNRAP. The CDR3 loop reads CASGPRQKNDEQYF. Here the CDR3 DNA reads TGTGCTAGTGGCCCACGACAGAAAAACGACGAGCAGTACTTC. Complete variable domain (other parts from reference TRBV12-5 and TRBJ2-7): DARVTQTPRHKVTEMGQEVTMRCQPILGHNTVFWYRQTMMQGLELLAYFRNRAPLDDSGMPKDRFSAEMPDATLATLKIQPSEPRDSAVYFCASGPRQKNDEQYFGPGTRLTVT.

The gene calls are TRBV29-1 and TRBJ2-2; tentative D call: TRBD2 (6 bases). The CDR3 consists of 16 residues. Germline lookup yields CDR1 SQVTM and CDR2 ANQGSEA. Between the trimmed V and J ends, which lost 0 bases and 7 bases, there was a span of 18 bases. In DNA form, the CDR3 reads TGCAGCGTTGAAGATCCATCGGGGGAGTGGGGCGGGGAGCTGTTTTTT. Translated, it gives CSVEDPSGEWGGELFF.

This chain joins TRBV25-1 and TRBJ2-7; D call uncertain. The CDR3 totals 13 residues. V gave up 3 bases and J gave up 3 bases, with 9 bases separating them. The germline gives CDR1 MGHDK, CDR2 SYGVNS. The CDR3 region is CASSDSPSYEQYF. The CDR3 DNA follows: TGTGCCAGCAGTGATTCCCCTAGCTACGAGCAGTACTTC.

The chain recombines TRBV5-6 with TRBJ2-6, with TRBD2 matching over 10 bases. The CDR3 has 17 amino acids. The germline gives CDR1 SGHDT, CDR2 YYEEEE. V was pared by 2 bases and J by 0 bases, with 2 bases of the junction left unmatched. For the CDR3, the DNA is TGTGCCAGCAGCTTTGCTAGCGGGGGCTCTGGGGCCAACGTCCTGACTTTC. Amino acid sequence: CASSFASGGSGANVLTF.

The chain is built from TRBV7-2 and TRBJ2-1, with 7 bases that match TRBD2. CDR1 SGHTA and CDR2 FQGNSA come from the germline V gene. CDR3 length: 15 residues. V trimming: 5 bases; J trimming: 5 bases; junction bases outside the gene matches: 9. CDR3 loop: CASSPGLVRDNEQFF. CDR3 sequence (DNA): TGTGCCAGCAGCCCTGGACTAGTCCGCGACAATGAGCAGTTCTTC.

The chain uses TRBV5-6 and TRBJ2-6; D is unclear. The CDR3 contains 16 residues. Germline CDR1 SGHDT, CDR2 YYEEEE. The germline V and J ends were trimmed by 3 bases and 0 bases, with 10 bases remaining between them. The CDR3 sequence: CASSWAALSGANVLTF. DNA for the CDR3: TGTGCCAGCAGCTGGGCCGCTCTCTCTGGGGCCAACGTCCTGACTTTC.

The V call is TRBV18, the J call TRBJ1-3; D remains ambiguous. CDR3 size: 15 residues. Germline V gene sequence: CDR1 KGHSH, CDR2 LQKENI. V shed 1 base and J shed 3 bases, with 10 bases lying between them. CDR3 sequence (DNA): TGTGCCAGCTCACCACGGTCTGAGAATGGAAACACCATATATTTT. Residues: CASSPRSENGNTIYF.

V and J are TRBV25-1 and TRBJ1-1; D possibly corresponds to TRBD1 (6 bases). Between the trimmed V and J ends, which lost 6 bases and 0 bases, there was a span of 11 bases. Germline V CDR1 and CDR2: MGHDK, SYGVNS. The CDR3 spans 14 residues. Written as DNA, the CDR3 is TGTGCCAGCAGCGCAACAGGGATGAACACTGAAGCTTTCTTT. Encoded protein: CASSATGMNTEAFF.

This clonotype was found a few times. The genes are TRBV7-3 and TRBJ1-2, with D perhaps TRBD1 (6 bases). The V gene lost 3 bases and the J gene lost 4 bases, with 9 bases spanning the gap. The CDR3 runs 13 residues. Per the germline V gene, CDR1 is SGHTA and CDR2 is FQGTGA. CDR3 bases: TGTGCCAGCAGCTTGACAGGTGGCTATGGCTACACCTTC. This gives the protein CASSLTGGYGYTF.

The J gene is TRBJ1-5, the V gene TRBV10-3; 8 bases are a match to TRBD1. The trim removed 6 bases at V and 3 bases at J, leaving 4 bases unmatched. The CDR3 runs to 14 residues. Germline V gene sequence: CDR1 ENHRY, CDR2 SYGVKD. CDR3 protein: CAISLTGDNQPQHF. CDR3 nucleotides: TGTGCCATCAGCCTGACAGGGGACAATCAGCCCCAGCATTTT.

This chain joins TRBV20-1 and TRBJ2-5, with 8 bases aligning to TRBD2. Germline lookup yields CDR1 DFQATT and CDR2 SNEGSKA (reference sequence). The CDR3 extends over 14 amino acids. V was pared by 3 bases and J by 4 bases, with 7 bases of the junction left unmatched. This CDR3 reads CSASPAGVGETQYF. The CDR3 bases are TGCAGTGCTAGCCCAGCGGGAGTGGGAGAGACCCAGTACTTC.

This CDR3 reads CASRLTGELFF. CDR3 sequence (DNA): TGTGCCAGCAGACTCACCGGGGAGCTGTTTTTT. The rearrangement joins TRBV3-1 to TRBJ2-2, with D hard to call. The CDR3 consists of 11 residues. Germline V gene sequence: CDR1 LGHDT, CDR2 YNNKEL (reference sequence). V dropped 6 bases and J dropped 4 bases, with 3 bases sitting between them.